These 16 T cell receptor beta chains were all obtained from the same sample, sequenced in a study of blood T cell repertoires in COVID-19. Sequencing used immunoSEQ multiplex PCR; TCRdb keeps in-frame clones, though not all of them. The table includes fewer than 250,000 clones, more than 75% detected once. The sequencing input was PBMCs or T cells enriched from blood (not recorded which). These receptors all come from a woman aged 45 to 65 with acute COVID-19.

This clone has a handful of counts. This rearrangement joins TRBV9 to TRBJ2-3; tentatively, D is TRBD2 (5 bases). This CDR3 contains 15 residues. CDR1 and CDR2 from the germline V gene are SGDLS and YYNGEE. The V end was cut by 0 bases, the J end by 2 bases, with 10 bases between. CDR3 amino acids: CASSVVGLYTDTQYF. For the CDR3, the DNA is TGTGCCAGCAGCGTAGTAGGACTTTACACAGATACGCAGTATTTT.

The V call is TRBV19, the J call TRBJ1-5, with TRBD1 matching 8 bases. Germline V gene lookup returns CDR1 LNHDA and CDR2 SQIVND (reference sequence). J lost 0 bases, V lost 7 bases, and 5 bases had no gene match. This CDR3 is 15 amino acids long. CDR3 sequence reads: CASTGTGYSNQPQHF. CDR3 DNA: TGTGCCAGTACAGGGACAGGATATAGCAATCAGCCCCAGCATTTT.

This clone showed up just once. The chain is built from TRBV6-5 and TRBJ1-1; D gene ambiguous. Germline V CDR1 and CDR2: MNHEY, SVGAGI. This CDR3 comprises 16 residues. Trimming left V 0 bases short and J 1 base short, with 12 bases between. The CDR3 region is CASSYSRFQANTEAFF. The DNA for the CDR3 is TGTGCCAGCAGTTACTCGAGGTTCCAAGCGAACACTGAAGCTTTCTTT.

This chain connects TRBV29-1 to TRBJ1-3; D might be TRBD1 (5 bases). The CDR3 extends over 14 amino acids. Germline lookup yields CDR1 SQVTM and CDR2 ANQGSEA. Trimming removed 2 bases at V and 0 bases at J, with 8 bases between. The CDR3 region is CSVEKGFSGNTIYF. CDR3 nucleotide sequence: TGCAGCGTTGAAAAGGGGTTCTCTGGAAACACCATATATTTT.

This rearrangement joins TRBV5-1 to TRBJ1-2; D is possibly TRBD1 (6 bases). The germline gives CDR1 SGHRS, CDR2 YFSETQ. With 3 bases removed from V and 0 bases from J, the gap between germline ends came to 12 bases. The CDR3 covers 15 residues. DNA for the CDR3: TGCGCCAGCAGCTGGGGACAACAAGCTAACTATGGCTACACCTTC. Protein product: CASSWGQQANYGYTF.

V usage is TRBV19 and J usage is TRBJ1-2, with 7 bases identical to TRBD1. Germline V gene data show CDR1 as LNHDA and CDR2 as SQIVND (reference sequence). The length of the CDR3 is 12 residues. J gave up 5 bases and V 9 bases, and 6 bases lay outside the gene matches. The CDR3: CASRQGEYGYTF. The CDR3, as DNA: TGTGCCAGCCGACAGGGCGAATATGGCTACACCTTC. Full variable domain (remainder filled in from reference TRBV19 and TRBJ1-2): DGGITQSPKYLFRKEGQNVTLSCEQNLNHDAMYWYRQDPGQGLRLIYYSQIVNDFQKGDIAEGYSVSREKKESFPLTVTSAQKNPTAFYLCASRQGEYGYTFGSGTRLTVV.

V usage is TRBV5-4 and J usage is TRBJ1-3; TRBD1 agrees at 9 bases. Germline loops: CDR1 SGHNT, CDR2 YYREEE (reference sequence). This CDR3 has 15 amino acids. After removal of 7 bases from V and 7 bases from J, the junction contained 12 bases not matched to a gene. The CDR3 DNA sequence: TGTGCCAGCCCACAGGGGGCGAGGCGTGTGAACACCATATATTTT. Amino acid sequence: CASPQGARRVNTIYF.

The CDR3 DNA follows: TGTGCCAGTAGCTTTTCCTCCGGGACAGGCGCTGATGGCTACACCTTC. Translation: CASSFSSGTGADGYTF. V gene TRBV19 combines with J gene TRBJ1-2, with TRBD1 identical over 8 bases. The CDR3 extends over 16 amino acids. V shed 6 bases, J shed 6 bases, and the junction held 15 bases outside the gene matches. Germline V CDR1 and CDR2: LNHDA, SQIVND (reference sequence).

V usage is TRBV19 and J usage is TRBJ2-2; 9 bases map to TRBD1. The CDR3 extends over 19 amino acids. Per germline, CDR1 LNHDA and CDR2 SQIVND (reference sequence). The V gene end was trimmed by 6 bases and the J gene end by 2 bases; junction bases not matched to a gene: 16. CDR3 protein: CASRWTGAVKRLNTGELFF. The CDR3 region has the DNA TGTGCCAGTAGGTGGACAGGGGCGGTTAAGCGACTCAACACCGGGGAGCTGTTTTTT.

The chain uses TRBV18 and TRBJ1-5; D gene ambiguous. Germline assignment: CDR1 KGHSH and CDR2 LQKENI. With 1 base removed from V and 5 bases from J, the gap between germline ends came to 12 bases. The CDR3 contains 15 residues. The CDR3 protein is CASSPQTGSHQPQHF. The CDR3 nucleotides read TGTGCCAGCTCACCACAGACGGGGTCCCATCAGCCCCAGCATTTT.

The chain is built from TRBV6-5 and TRBJ2-1; possibly TRBD2 for D (5 bases). Germline V lookup: CDR1 MNHEY, CDR2 SVGAGI. The CDR3 sequence is 13 residues long. Deletions cut 6 bases from V and 5 bases from J, with 11 bases between. The CDR3 DNA reads TGTGCCAGCAGAAGGACTGAAGACAATGAGCAGTTCTTC. Amino acid sequence: CASRRTEDNEQFF.

The chain combines TRBV28 with TRBJ2-7; 7 bases are shared with TRBD2. J was trimmed by 3 bases and V by 5 bases; bases with no gene match: 10. This CDR3 has 15 amino acids. Germline values: CDR1 MDHEN, CDR2 SYDVKM. CDR3 sequence: CASSPATSLSYEQYV. CDR3 DNA: TGTGCCAGCAGTCCGGCGACTAGCCTGAGCTACGAGCAGTACGTC.

This clone was seen only once. This rearrangement joins TRBV19 to TRBJ1-4, with D unclear. Between the trimmed V and J ends, which lost 6 bases and 7 bases, there was a span of 15 bases. Germline V gene sequence: CDR1 LNHDA, CDR2 SQIVND (reference sequence). The CDR3 length is 14 residues. The CDR3 region has the DNA TGTGCCAGTAGAATGGCATCCCCGGGTGAAAAACTGTTTTTT. It specifies CASRMASPGEKLFF.

This clone was picked up one time. At the DNA level, this CDR3 is encoded by other sequences in the same sample as well. V is TRBV18 and J is TRBJ2-7, with D possibly matching TRBD2 (6 bases). The germline CDR1 and CDR2 sequences are KGHSH and LQKENI. Trimming left V 3 bases short and J 3 bases short, with 9 bases between. The CDR3 contains 13 residues. Written as DNA, the CDR3 is TGTGCCAGCTCACCGCAGGGAGGCTACGAGCAGTACGTC. This translates into CASSPQGGYEQYV.

V is TRBV21-1 and J is TRBJ2-5; the tabulated D call, TRBD1, remains unverified against the DNA. TRBV21-1 is a recognized pseudogene. The CDR3 is 15 residues long. CDR3 sequence: CASSKEKGGLETQYF. In DNA form, the CDR3 reads TGTGCCAGCAGCAAAGAAAAAGGGGGCCTCGAGACCCAGTACTTC.

The rearrangement uses TRBV6-4 and TRBJ1-1, with D perhaps TRBD1 (6 bases). This CDR3 is built from 14 residues. The V gene's germline CDR1 is MRHNA and CDR2 SNTAGT. The germline V and J ends were trimmed by 6 bases and 5 bases, with 16 bases remaining between them. The CDR3: CASSQEGGRTEAFF. As DNA, the CDR3 is TGTGCCAGCAGCCAAGAGGGGGGGCGAACTGAAGCTTTCTTT.